This TCR beta chain derives from a study of cytomegalovirus exposure and HLA in healthy donors (dated by TCRdb to the late 2010s). Describing the broader study: According to an earlier analysis of 450 to 650 of the donors, 150 million to 200 million T cells yielded some 120 million unique TCR beta sequences and about 300 Gb of sequence data. The genetic ancestry cluster associated with self-reported Caucasian donors included approximately 85% of the 398 genotyped donors. On average, 235,054 unique TCR beta nucleotide sequences were sequenced per donor among 350 to 400 genotyped donors of the cohort, with roughly 20% of those sequences being non-productive. In a later genetic analysis, genome-wide SNP genotypes for about three fifths of the roughly 670 donors were used, and that subset was treated as a discovery cohort. Donor age, sex, ethnicity and CMV serostatus were compiled alongside the repertoire data. Typing coverage differed by locus: A, B, C, DRB1 and DQB1 were typed in about 629-630 donors, DQA1 in approximately 520, DPA1 in around 600, and DPB1 in 400 to 490. The T cell repertoires of 666 subjects were profiled by immunosequencing and related to cytomegalovirus serostatus. A later analysis re-examined previously published TCR beta repertoires from roughly 720 donors and added high-resolution HLA genotyping to investigate patterns of TCR occurrence. To predict cytomegalovirus infection status, the study combined high-throughput TCR immunosequencing, statistical association of individual TCRs with disease status, and machine learning. In an earlier analysis of 550 to 700 of the donors, high-throughput TCR beta sequencing was used to judge whether each TCR beta V gene segment behaved as functional or pseudogenic. Because of strong linkage in the cohort, four or five DR-DQ haplotypes were treated as single units for association and clustering. Class I and class II HLA loci were covered by the typing at four-digit resolution. An early release covering about 600 HLA-typed donors comprised roughly 300 gigabases of sequencing data and tens of millions of unique TCR sequences. Rather than drawing on any new phenotypic data, the later analysis identified candidate immune exposures from TCR beta sequences and the way those sequences occurred across donors. The study was designed to test whether signatures of past pathogen exposure could be identified by cataloging public T cell receptors. Every repertoire in the discovery cohort had been generated on one and the same sequencing platform. Besides the first cohort of under 700 subjects, a separate validation cohort made up of 120 different subjects was used.

About this clone: Its target antigen remains unknown. Base-call qualities are not available, and no considerably larger clone is one nucleotide away.

Library creation used the immunoSEQ multiplex PCR assay. A mixture of 60 forward primers for TCR Vbeta segments and 13 reverse primers for TCR Jbeta segments was used in the multiplex PCR. Amplification of the CDR3 region of rearranged TCR beta genes was performed with a multiplex PCR assay on genomic DNA. The Illumina HiSeq System was used to sequence the amplified TCR beta libraries as 87-base-pair reads. The authors processed their data as follows. A later analysis counted about 80 million unique TCR beta chains across the 690 or so repertoires, and 9 million to 14 million of these chains were shared by at least two donors. Raw reads were error-corrected and collapsed into unique sequences by a nearest-neighbor algorithm in which closely related sequences were merged to remove PCR and sequencing errors. V, D and J gene segments were assigned by aligning CDR3 sequences to IMGT reference sequences. For a sequence to be retained, a match of at least six nucleotides to both a V gene segment and a J gene segment was required. A rearrangement counted as productive if the CDR3 had no stop codons and remained in frame with V and J, and every other rearrangement counted as non-productive. CDR3 was defined by IMGT convention, running from the second conserved V-encoded cysteine to the conserved J-encoded phenylalanine. The earlier analysis of 500 to 600 of the donors excluded sequences that lacked an unambiguous match to a single V gene segment. An earlier analysis of 500 to 600 of the donors classified V segments as functional when productive rearrangements were above 56.7% and as segregating when the standard deviation between donors was above 5%. A statistical classification framework was built to diagnose cytomegalovirus status from the catalog of TCR beta chain sequences. In a later analysis, V and J genes were assigned by comparing TCR nucleotide sequences against IMGT/GENE-DB human TR gene sequences. Using the TCRdist pipeline, a later analysis assigned CDR3 sequences along with most-parsimonious VDJ recombination scenarios. A later analysis defined each TCR beta chain by its CDR3 amino acid sequence plus V-gene family, and excluded reads lacking a unique V-gene family. To address suspected cross-contamination and a sequencing artifact, a later analysis removed approximately 590 highly shared, low-generation-probability nucleotide sequences. In a later analysis, a clonal expansion index for each public chain was calculated from normalized within-repertoire ranks of inferred template counts. Generation probabilities in a later analysis came from a VDJ recombination model fitted to out-of-frame rearrangements, and those results were checked against IGoR. Hypergeometric tests were used in a later analysis to score TCR-TCR, TCR-HLA and TCR-CMV co-occurrence, with a repertoire-size bias correction applied to the TCR pairs. False discovery rates were estimated in a later analysis by permuting HLA or CMV assignments 20 times. In a later analysis, co-occurring TCRs were grouped using DBSCAN, with TCRdist sequence similarity added in when clustering inside HLA-allele-positive subsets. For co-occurrence clustering, repertoires with fewer than 30,000 or more than 120,000 public chains were excluded, along with 5 or 6 repertoires with anomalous nucleotide sharing. Entries here come from immuneACCESS through TCRdb and include only in-frame sequences with V and J called. Some clones fail to appear in such tables; in the studies checked, an unresolved V gene covers under half of the shortfall, and the cause of the remainder is unknown. Clonal size and the V and J genes are those of that table, whereas D and trimming came from the DNA. This sample is represented by under 200,000 clones; around 80% of them were singletons. Around 6% of the sample goes to the ten largest clones.

The V end loses 0 bases and the J end loses 6 bases, and a stretch of 7 bases separates them. The CDR3 holds 14 amino acids from the cysteine to the phenylalanine. Only CDR3 DNA remains: 42 bases, in frame from the first base. CDR1 and CDR2 are drawn from the germline V gene: SGDLS, YYNGEE. Points the paper makes about the study in general: A later analysis found that HLA-associated TCR beta chains were more clonally expanded and had lower generation probabilities than equally common non-associated chains. Compared with the approximately 670-donor mean, donors in an Asian-associated ancestry cluster had fewer N-insertions in productive TCRs, according to a later genetic analysis. A group of highly shared sequence variants was considered likely to be a technical artifact of the sequencing pipeline. Only TCR beta chains were sequenced in this cohort, and the absence of alpha or paired-chain data limited detectable features. The authors suggested that the approach could potentially be extended to other disease states and immunological phenotypes. A further reported finding was that TCR beta sequences accurately predicted the HLA-A and HLA-B alleles for most subjects in the first cohort. Most CMV-associated TCR beta chains appeared to be HLA-restricted in a later analysis, and the HLA associations seemed to be driven largely by CMV exposure. Cytomegalovirus status was reported to be diagnosed by the classifier with high specificity and sensitivity in both the original and validation cohorts. Most TCR sequences were observed very rarely across donors, whereas some public TCRs were present in many individuals. Some IMGT-functional V segments, including TRBV6-2 and TRBV6-3, could not be distinguished by the 87-base-pair reads and were therefore excluded. A later analysis reported that several top co-occurrence clusters appeared linked to parvovirus B19, influenza, CMV and Epstein-Barr virus. A later analysis associated about 16,000 TCR beta sequences with specific HLA alleles at a false discovery rate of 0.05. Because HLA typing was unavailable for some donors at each locus, only the typed subset was used in association tests. Seventeen rarely observed V segments, including chromosome 9 orphons, were excluded from the earlier analysis of approximately 600 of the donors because counts were too low. A later genetic analysis associated a missense DCLRE1C variant with V-gene and J-gene trimming of TCR beta chains, and an independent cohort replicated the association. CMV serostatus was the only immune exposure information available for the cohort. Three of the identified cytomegalovirus-associated TCR beta chains were confirmed in vitro to be specific for cytomegalovirus antigens. The presence/absence analyses assumed that sequencing depth was roughly uniform across donors, and that assumption may not be true. In an earlier analysis of 500 to 650 of the donors, most TCR beta V segments appeared in productive rearrangements about 87% or about 30% of the time, broadly matching IMGT annotations. Linkage disequilibrium might explain the correlated functional status among segregating V segments, but an unknown experimental factor could not be ruled out. In the study, 164 TCR beta chains were listed as associated with cytomegalovirus. Strong co-occurrence of HLA alleles, especially DR and DQ, made assigning TCR associations to individual alleles difficult. In a later analysis, TCR association rates were found to vary across HLA loci, with the most associated TCRs seen for DRB1 alleles and the fewest for HLA-C alleles.

In total, fewer than 750 healthy bone marrow donors made up the cohort. All cohort members were sampled while nominally healthy, although unrecorded immune exposures were likely present. The donor tested CMV seronegative, placing the donor among the 352 seronegative members of the cohort. Each donor provided a peripheral blood sample, and peripheral blood mononuclear cells were used for TCR beta sequencing. The Qiagen DNeasy Blood Extraction Kit was used to extract genomic DNA from the blood cell samples. The clonotype was recovered from a man aged 35-49 years in good health and CMV-seronegative. Rearrangement joined TRBV9 to TRBJ1-6; the best D guess is TRBD1, with 5 bases matching. The sequenced material came from PBMCs. At the DNA level, the sequence is TGTGCCAGCAGCGTAGAACAGGCTAATTCACCCCTCCACTTT. Translated, it gives CASSVEQANSPLHF.